What follows describes a single TCR beta chain. The entry originates in a study of shared clonotypes between healthy human individuals. This table comes from immunoSEQ multiplex PCR, and its TCRdb copy is limited to in-frame clones, with some not included. The sample contains about 2.4 million clones, 93% of which appear only once. Sequencing was carried out using naive CD4+ T cells from PBMCs. Subset: CD45RA+ positively selected. This clonotype was sampled from a man between 18 and 35 years old in good health. Some clones in this sample may be carry-over from other donors' samples.

The CDR3 nucleotides read TGTGCCAGCAGCGTAGGTGGGGCGGGCGGGTTCGAGCAGTACTTC. It codes for CASSVGGAGGFEQYF. The rearrangement links TRBV9 to TRBJ2-7; either TRBD1 or TRBD2 may fit D (5 bases each). In germline, CDR1 is SGDLS, CDR2 YYNGEE. Trimming removed 0 bases from V and 6 bases from J, with 16 bases in between. The CDR3 contains 15 residues.